Sequencing of this T cell receptor beta chain was carried out in a study of T cell repertoires in cytomegalovirus infection. The wider study: Public signatures in TCR beta pointed to CMV infection and matching HLA type.

Trimming pared 1 base from V and 2 bases from J, leaving 14 bases between. Germline V lookup: CDR1 MNHNS, CDR2 SASEGT. The CDR3 totals 16 residues. Findings and caveats of the study: HLA-C-restricted CMV-specific TCR beta clonotypes were dominant in the ex vivo response.

TCRdb recomputed calls from the reads with MiXCR, one row per CDR3 protein. The sample consists of roughly 500,000 distinct CDR3 sequences, approximately 16% of them appearing once. In regard to this clonotype: Its antigen is not identified.

The V call is TRBV6-1, the J call TRBJ1-2; D gene uncertain. The sequence was obtained from a human donor in good health (CMV status not recorded). Some clones in this sample may be carry-over from other donors' samples. The material sequenced was CD8+ T cells from PBMCs. In nucleotides, the CDR3 is TGTGCCAGCAGTGAAGTTGAACGGAGCCCAAACTATGGCTACACCTTC. Its translation: CASSEVERSPNYGYTF.